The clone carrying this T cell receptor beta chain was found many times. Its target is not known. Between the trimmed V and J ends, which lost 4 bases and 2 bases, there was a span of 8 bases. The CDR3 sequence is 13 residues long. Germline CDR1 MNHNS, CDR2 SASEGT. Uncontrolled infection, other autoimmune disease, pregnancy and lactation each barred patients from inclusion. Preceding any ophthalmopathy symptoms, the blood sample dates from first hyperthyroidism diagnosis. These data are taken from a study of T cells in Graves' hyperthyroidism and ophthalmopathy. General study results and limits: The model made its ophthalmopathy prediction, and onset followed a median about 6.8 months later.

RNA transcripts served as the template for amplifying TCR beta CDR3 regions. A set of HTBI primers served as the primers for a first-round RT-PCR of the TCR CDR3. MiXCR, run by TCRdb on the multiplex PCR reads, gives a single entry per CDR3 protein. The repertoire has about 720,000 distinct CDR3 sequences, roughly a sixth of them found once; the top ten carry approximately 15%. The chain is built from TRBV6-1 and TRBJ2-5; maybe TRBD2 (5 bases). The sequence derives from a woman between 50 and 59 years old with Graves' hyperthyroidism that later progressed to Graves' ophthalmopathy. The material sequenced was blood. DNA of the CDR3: TGTGCCAGCAGTGGAGGGCAACAAGAGACCCAGTACTTC. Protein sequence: CASSGGQQETQYF.